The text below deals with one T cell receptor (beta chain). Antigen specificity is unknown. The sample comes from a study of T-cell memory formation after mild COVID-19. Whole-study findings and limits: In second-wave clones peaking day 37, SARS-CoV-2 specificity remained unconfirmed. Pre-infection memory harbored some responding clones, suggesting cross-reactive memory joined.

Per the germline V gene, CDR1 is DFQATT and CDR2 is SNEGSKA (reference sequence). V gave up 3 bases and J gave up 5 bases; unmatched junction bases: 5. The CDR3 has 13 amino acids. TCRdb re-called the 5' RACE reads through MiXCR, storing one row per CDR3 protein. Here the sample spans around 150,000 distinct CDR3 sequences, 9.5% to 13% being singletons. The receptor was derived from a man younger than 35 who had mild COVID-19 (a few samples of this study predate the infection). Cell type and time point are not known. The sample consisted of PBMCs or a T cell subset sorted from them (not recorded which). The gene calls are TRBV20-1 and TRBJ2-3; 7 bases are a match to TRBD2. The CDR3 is CSASGPGGDTQYF. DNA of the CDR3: TGCAGTGCTAGTGGACCGGGGGGAGATACGCAGTATTTT.